This T cell receptor (beta chain) was sequenced during a study of cytomegalovirus exposure and HLA in healthy donors. The study ran its PCR with 60 Vbeta and 13 Jbeta primers. Clones were read by immunoSEQ multiplex PCR, and TCRdb kept only the in-frame ones, dropping some. The table lists about 190,000 clones, almost 80% of them singletons. Findings and limits, study-wide: The study put about 180 TCR beta chains on its list as cytomegalovirus-associated.

This CDR3 is built from 14 residues. Germline V gene lookup returns CDR1 SGHNT and CDR2 YYREEE (reference sequence). V was shortened by 1 base and J by 0 bases, with 5 bases between the two germline ends. About this clone: Its antigen is unidentified.

The TCR sequence derives from a woman aged 18-29 years in good health and CMV-seronegative. The genes are TRBV5-4 and TRBJ2-1; D gene uncertain. Sample: PBMCs. The CDR3 loop is CASSLSYSYNEQFF. The CDR3 DNA follows: TGTGCCAGCAGCTTGTCTTACTCCTACAATGAGCAGTTCTTC.